This TCR beta chain was obtained from a study of T cells in women clearing cervical HPV infection. Study overall: Women with histologically confirmed HPV16-related CIN3 or worse, 2 with invasive cancer, served as cases.

Repertoires were generated with immunoSEQ multiplex PCR, while TCRdb's copy carries only in-frame clones and drops some. Here the sample table reports fewer than 40,000 clones. Whole-study results and caveats: TRBV6-7 abundance was lower in cases than controls (roughly 0.12% versus 0.15%).

CDR3 length equals 15 residues. Germline-derived CDR1 and CDR2 are DFQATT and SNEGSKA (reference sequence). V shed 6 bases, J shed 6 bases, and the junction held 4 bases outside the gene matches. Concerning this clone itself: Its antigen is unidentified. The read is 3 residues too short to cover the CDR3 end, so that end is filled in from the germline J gene.

Sequences were obtained from blood buffy coat. This chain connects TRBV20-1 to TRBJ2-2, with TRBD2 identical over 16 bases. The TCR originated in a woman aged 18 to 75 with a cervical HPV16 infection that either progressed to CIN3+ or cleared (not recorded which). The sequenced CDR3 bases are TGCAGTGCGCCGGGACTAGCGGGGGGGCCCGGGGAG. Residues: CSAPGLAGGPGE. The CDR3 in its entirety is CSAPGLAGGPGELFF.